This is a list of T cell receptor beta chains from one sample in a study of blood T cell repertoires in COVID-19. TCRdb keeps only in-frame clones here, not all; method: immunoSEQ multiplex PCR. This table holds under 350,000 clones, 86% found once. The sequencing input was peripheral blood. These receptors were obtained from a man younger than 35 with active or convalescent COVID-19. CDR3s leave out the opening cysteine and the closing phenylalanine or tryptophan. Each record gives: V gene, J gene, CDR3 protein.

>TRBV6-6|TRBJ2-7
ASILRGGYSYEQY
>TRBV5-1|TRBJ1-2
ASTQTGYGYT
>TRBV5-1|TRBJ1-6
ASSFRGDSPLH
>TRBV6-4|TRBJ1-2
ASSGQGVEGYT
>TRBV6-5|TRBJ2-1
AIQGYEQF
>TRBV6-5|TRBJ1-2
ASRRQGADGYT
>TRBV9|TRBJ2-1
ASSVVSRGPGEQF
>TRBV6-5|TRBJ1-5
ASMRGWDNQPQH
>TRBV7-2|TRBJ2-2
ASSPDSNTGELF
>TRBV11-2|TRBJ1-6
ASSLDRGHSPLH
>TRBV11-1|TRBJ2-7
ASSDYESYEQY
>TRBV7-2|TRBJ2-3
ASSPGVAAYSTDTQY
>TRBV10-2|TRBJ2-5
ASSGTSVAQETQY
>TRBV19|TRBJ2-5
ASSMGGETQY
>TRBV7-3|TRBJ2-1
ASSPAGGYNEQF
>TRBV2|TRBJ1-2
ASSDQGTNYGYT
>TRBV6-5|TRBJ1-6
ASSDRANSPLH
>TRBV4-2|TRBJ2-1
ASSQEGAGGPGEQF
>TRBV5-1|TRBJ2-3
ASSLLGGSITDTQY
>TRBV27|TRBJ2-7
ASSSALAGEYEQY
>TRBV30|TRBJ1-1
AWSGFPGRDPTEAF
>TRBV21-1|TRBJ2-7
ASTGTGSGEQY
>TRBV11-2|TRBJ2-5
ASADSRETQY
>TRBV5-6|TRBJ2-7
ASSLGAGSEQY
>TRBV5-1|TRBJ2-5
ASSSGNVRETQY
>TRBV11-3|TRBJ2-1
ASSLEGGSSYNEQF
>TRBV15|TRBJ1-2
ATSREARHGYT
>TRBV6-5|TRBJ2-7
ASSHSGTSGKYEQY
>TRBV27|TRBJ2-1
ASGERGLRNEQF
>TRBV5-1|TRBJ1-4
ASSLVGSNEKLF
>TRBV19|TRBJ2-3
ASSAQGNTQY
>TRBV9|TRBJ1-2
ASSARQGNYGYT
>TRBV19|TRBJ1-2
ASSPSPDRGSYYIGYT
>TRBV6-5|TRBJ2-1
ASSSGQANEQF
>TRBV19|TRBJ1-2
ASTTRDQEGYGYT